These 14 T cell receptor beta chains share one sample of origin, sequenced in a study of vaccination and CD4 T cells after COVID-19. These receptors' antigens are unknown. The Oncomine TCR Beta short-read assay sequenced DNA from cultured CD4+ T cells. TCRdb recomputed calls from the PCR reads with MiXCR, one row per CDR3 protein. Of roughly 14,000 distinct CDR3 sequences in the sample, approximately 30% were seen once. Treatment noted: roughly 10-day PBMC culture with coronavirus spike peptide pools or control peptides (ViraFEST assay). Sequences were derived from CD4+ T cells from blood, cultured in vitro, sampled after SARS-CoV-2 vaccination. The receptors were gathered from a human donor who had recovered from COVID-19.

This clonotype has just a few counts. V gene TRBV7-6 combines with J gene TRBJ1-5; 9 nucleotides match TRBD1. The CDR3 consists of 15 residues. The V and J ends lost 1 base and 6 bases, in that order; junction bases with no gene match: 4. Germline V lookup: CDR1 SGHVS, CDR2 FNYEAQ. CDR3 region: CASSLVQGATQPQHF. The CDR3 DNA sequence: TGTGCCAGCAGCTTAGTACAGGGGGCCACTCAGCCCCAGCATTTT.

The chain links TRBV20-1 to TRBJ1-5; D is unclear. Deletions cut 7 bases from V and 4 bases from J, with 14 bases between. The CDR3 is 13 residues long. The germline V gene has CDR1 DFQATT and CDR2 SNEGSKA (reference sequence). The CDR3 nucleotides are TGCAGTGTTTCCCTGGCCCCAAATCAGCCCCAGCATTTT. Translating gives CSVSLAPNQPQHF.

The chain is built from TRBV23-1 and TRBJ2-2, with D unclear. TRBV23-1 has ORF status, its function being uncertain. The V and J ends lost 10 bases and 5 bases respectively, with 26 bases between them. The CDR3 runs 17 residues. DNA for the CDR3: TGCGCCATTTTTCGGAAGGGTGGCAGACGAGGAACCGGGGAGCTGTTTTTT. Translation gives CAIFRKGGRRGTGELFF.

The CDR3 nucleotides are TGTGCCAGCAGCTTAGTCAGGGAGGGTAACAATGAGCAGTTCTTC. This codes for CASSLVREGNNEQFF. This chain connects TRBV7-8 to TRBJ2-1, with 7 bases that match TRBD2. V shed 1 base, J shed 5 bases, and the junction held 5 bases outside the gene matches. The CDR3 runs 15 residues. Germline values: CDR1 SGHVS, CDR2 FQNEAQ.

The chain links TRBV20-1 to TRBJ1-1; D possibly corresponds to TRBD1 (5 bases). The CDR3 covers 14 residues. The germline V and J ends were trimmed by 0 bases and 3 bases, with 11 bases remaining between them. The germline gives CDR1 DFQATT, CDR2 SNEGSKA (reference sequence). The CDR3 is CSARDGALDTEAFF. The CDR3 DNA reads TGCAGTGCTAGAGACGGGGCCTTAGACACTGAAGCTTTCTTT.

This clonotype was seen only once. This chain links TRBV9 with TRBJ2-3; 10 nucleotides align to TRBD2. This CDR3 is 16 amino acids long. Germline V lookup: CDR1 SGDLS, CDR2 YYNGEE. The ends lost 1 base at V and 4 bases at J; junction bases unmatched: 6. CDR3 region: CASSVRLAGAPDTQYF. CDR3 DNA sequence: TGTGCCAGCAGCGTAAGGCTAGCGGGAGCCCCAGATACGCAGTATTTT.

This clonotype came up a few times. The V call is TRBV19, the J call TRBJ1-2; D not resolved. This CDR3 spans 16 amino acids. Germline lookup yields CDR1 LNHDA and CDR2 SQIVND (reference sequence). V gave up 3 bases and J gave up 4 bases, with 18 bases separating them. CDR3 nucleotide sequence: TGTGCCAGTAGTATTCCGTCAGTGGGAGGGCCCTATGGCTACACCTTC. Amino acid sequence: CASSIPSVGGPYGYTF.

There are a few counts of this clonotype. V is TRBV2 and J is TRBJ2-5, with D possibly TRBD1 on 6 matching bases. Germline CDR1 SNHLY, CDR2 FYNNEI. Trimming cost V 6 bases and J 5 bases, with 25 bases left between them. CDR3 size: 17 residues. The chain's CDR3 is CASSESLFGGYTETQYF. CDR3 coding DNA: TGTGCCAGCAGCGAATCCCTCTTTGGGGGCTATACGGAGACCCAGTACTTC.

The J gene is TRBJ2-2, the V gene TRBV7-9, with D uncertain. Trimming left V 2 bases short and J 6 bases short, with 4 bases between. CDR3 length: 12 amino acids. The germline CDR1 and CDR2 sequences are SEHNR and FQNEAQ (reference sequence). The CDR3 is CASSLKAGELFF. CDR3 bases: TGTGCCAGCAGCTTAAAAGCCGGGGAGCTGTTTTTT.

V and J are TRBV7-9 and TRBJ1-3; no clear D gene. Germline CDR1 reads SEHNR; CDR2 reads FQNEAQ (reference sequence). CDR3 length equals 12 residues. Trimming cost V 8 bases and J 4 bases, with 9 bases left between them. The CDR3 loop reads CASGRKGNTIYF. CDR3 in DNA: TGTGCCAGCGGCAGGAAGGGAAACACCATATATTTT. The full variable domain, with the rest looked up from reference TRBV7-9 and TRBJ1-3, is DTGVSQNPRHKITKRGQNVTFRCDPISEHNRLYWYRQTLGQGPEFLTYFQNEAQLEKSRLLSDRFSAERPKGSFSTLEIQRTEQGDSAMYLCASGRKGNTIYFGEGSWLTVV.

This clonotype is judged medium-sized. The chain combines TRBV20-1 with TRBJ2-7; the D gene could be TRBD1 or TRBD2 (5 bases each). The CDR3 contains 14 residues. Trimming stripped 0 bases from V and 1 base from J, with 10 bases between. Germline assignment: CDR1 DFQATT and CDR2 SNEGSKA (reference sequence). For the CDR3, the DNA is TGCAGTGCTAGAGATTGGGGGAGATCCTACGAGCAGTACTTC. Translating it yields CSARDWGRSYEQYF.

The chain links TRBV2 to TRBJ1-2; 12 positions match TRBD1. V dropped 3 bases and J dropped 8; count of bases not matched to a gene: 7. Germline assignment: CDR1 SNHLY and CDR2 FYNNEI. This CDR3 has 15 amino acids. CDR3 bases: TGTGCCAGCAGTGATGAGCGGGGACAGGGGGCAGGCTACACCTTC. It encodes CASSDERGQGAGYTF.

The chain has TRBV12-3 or TRBV12-4 and TRBJ2-5, with TRBD1 matching over 10 bases. The CDR3 is 13 residues long. After removal of 5 bases from V and 4 bases from J, the junction contained 1 base not matched to a gene. The CDR3 spells CASSRDRGETQYF. The CDR3 DNA reads TGTGCCAGCAGTCGGGACAGGGGAGAGACCCAGTACTTC.

V gene TRBV12-3 or TRBV12-4 combines with J gene TRBJ2-7, with D possibly being TRBD1 (5 bases). V was pared by 3 bases and J by 5 bases, with 11 bases between. The CDR3 length is 13 residues. The CDR3 is CASSLGQGDEQYF. CDR3 bases: TGTGCCAGCAGTTTGGGGCAGGGCGACGAGCAGTACTTC.